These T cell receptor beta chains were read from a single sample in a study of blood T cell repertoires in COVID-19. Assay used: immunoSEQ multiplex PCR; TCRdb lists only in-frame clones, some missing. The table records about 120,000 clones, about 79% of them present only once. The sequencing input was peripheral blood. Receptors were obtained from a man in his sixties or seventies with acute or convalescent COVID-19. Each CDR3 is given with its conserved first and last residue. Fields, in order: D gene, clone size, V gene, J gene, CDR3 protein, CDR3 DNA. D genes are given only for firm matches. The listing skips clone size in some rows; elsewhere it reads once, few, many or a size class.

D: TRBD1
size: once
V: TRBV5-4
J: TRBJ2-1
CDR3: CASSQPGQVNEQFF
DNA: TGTGCCAGCAGCCAACCGGGACAGGTCAATGAGCAGTTCTTC

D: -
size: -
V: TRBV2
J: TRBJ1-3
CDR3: CASRQGHSGNTIYF
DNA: TGTGCCAGCAGGCAGGGGCACTCTGGAAACACCATATATTTT

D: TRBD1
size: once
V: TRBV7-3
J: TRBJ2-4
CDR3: CASSPGTGGAKNIQYF
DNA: TGTGCCAGCAGCCCCGGGACAGGGGGAGCCAAAAACATTCAGTACTTC

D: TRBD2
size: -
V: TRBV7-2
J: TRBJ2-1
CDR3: CASSLSGASYNEQFF
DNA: TGTGCCAGCAGCTTAAGCGGGGCTAGCTACAATGAGCAGTTCTTC

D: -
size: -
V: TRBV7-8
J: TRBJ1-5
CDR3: CASSLSGNQPQHF
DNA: TGTGCCAGCAGCCTGTCAGGAAATCAGCCCCAGCATTTT

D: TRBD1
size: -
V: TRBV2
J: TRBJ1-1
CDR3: CASKPDRVTEAFF
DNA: TGTGCCAGCAAGCCGGACAGGGTCACTGAAGCTTTCTTT

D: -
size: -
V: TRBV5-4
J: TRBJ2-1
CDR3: CASSPTIGEQFF
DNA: TGTGCCAGCAGCCCAACTATAGGCGAGCAGTTCTTC

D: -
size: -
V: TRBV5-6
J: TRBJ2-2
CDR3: CASSRRGRVADTGELFF
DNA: TGTGCCAGCAGCCGCCGCGGGCGGGTGGCGGACACCGGGGAGCTGTTTTTT

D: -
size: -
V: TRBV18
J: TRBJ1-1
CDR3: CASSPLTGGGPEAFF
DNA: TGTGCCAGCTCACCCCTAACAGGTGGGGGCCCTGAAGCTTTCTTT

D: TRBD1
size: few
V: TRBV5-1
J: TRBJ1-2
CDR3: CASSLGQGDGYTF
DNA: TGCGCCAGCAGCTTGGGGCAGGGGGATGGCTACACCTTC

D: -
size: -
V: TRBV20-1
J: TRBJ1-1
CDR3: CSASLTDTEAFF
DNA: TGCAGTGCGAGTCTAACGGACACTGAAGCTTTCTTT

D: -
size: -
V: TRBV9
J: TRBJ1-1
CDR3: CASSAVQVGMNTEAFF
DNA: TGTGCCAGCAGTGCGGTCCAAGTAGGTATGAACACTGAAGCTTTCTTT

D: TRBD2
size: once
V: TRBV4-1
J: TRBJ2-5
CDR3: CASSQSVLAGDQETQYF
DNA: TGCGCCAGCAGCCAATCGGTCCTAGCGGGAGACCAAGAGACCCAGTACTTC

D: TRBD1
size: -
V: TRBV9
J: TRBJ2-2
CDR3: CASQGADTGELFF
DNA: TGTGCCAGTCAGGGGGCTGACACCGGGGAGCTGTTTTTT

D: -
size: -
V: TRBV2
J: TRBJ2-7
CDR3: CASSQPRQKEQYF
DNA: TGTGCCAGCAGTCAGCCGCGGCAGAAGGAGCAGTACTTC

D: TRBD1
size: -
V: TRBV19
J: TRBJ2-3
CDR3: CASSLRTGSTDTQYF
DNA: TGTGCCAGTAGTCTCCGGACAGGGAGCACAGATACGCAGTATTTT

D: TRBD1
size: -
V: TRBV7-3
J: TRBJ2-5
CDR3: CASSQGQGPPETQYF
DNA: TGTGCCAGCAGCCAAGGACAGGGGCCGCCAGAGACCCAGTACTTC

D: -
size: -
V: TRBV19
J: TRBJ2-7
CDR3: CASSMRRGYEQYF
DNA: TGTGCCAGTAGTATGCGCAGGGGCTACGAGCAGTACTTC

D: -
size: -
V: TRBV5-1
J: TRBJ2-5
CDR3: CASSFTTRAETQYF
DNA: TGCGCCAGCAGCTTTACGACCAGGGCAGAGACCCAGTACTTC

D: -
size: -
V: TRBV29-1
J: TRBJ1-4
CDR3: CSVDEEDGEKLFF
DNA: TGCAGCGTTGATGAGGAGGACGGTGAAAAACTGTTTTTT

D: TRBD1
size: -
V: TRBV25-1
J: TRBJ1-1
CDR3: CASGQGGVTEAFF
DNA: TGTGCCAGTGGACAGGGGGGGGTAACTGAAGCTTTCTTT

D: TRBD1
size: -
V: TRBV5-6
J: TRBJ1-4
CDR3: CASSPLTGGVNEKLFF
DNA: TGTGCCAGCAGTCCTCTTACAGGGGGAGTTAATGAAAAACTGTTTTTT

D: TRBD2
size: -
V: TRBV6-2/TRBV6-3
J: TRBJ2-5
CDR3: CASSYAGLMWTQYF
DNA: TGTGCCAGCAGTTACGCGGGACTAATGTGGACCCAGTACTTC

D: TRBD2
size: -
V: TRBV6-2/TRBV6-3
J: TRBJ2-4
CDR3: CASSLAGGPKNIQYF
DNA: TGTGCCAGCAGTCTAGCGGGGGGGCCCAAAAACATTCAGTACTTC

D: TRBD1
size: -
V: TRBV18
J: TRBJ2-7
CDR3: CASSPQGAGGLYEQYF
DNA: TGTGCCAGCTCACCACAGGGGGCCGGAGGCCTATACGAGCAGTACTTC

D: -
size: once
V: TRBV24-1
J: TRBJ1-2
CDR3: CATSDLPGVYGYTF
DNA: TGTGCCACCAGTGATTTGCCGGGGGTCTATGGCTACACCTTC

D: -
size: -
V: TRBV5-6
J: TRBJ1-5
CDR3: CASSSRYNQPQHF
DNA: TGTGCCAGCAGCTCCCGGTACAATCAGCCCCAGCATTTT

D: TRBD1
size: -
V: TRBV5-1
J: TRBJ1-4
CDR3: CASRVGDRAEKLFF
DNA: TGCGCCAGCAGGGTAGGGGACAGGGCTGAAAAACTGTTTTTT

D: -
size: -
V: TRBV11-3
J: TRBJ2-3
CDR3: CASSPRQGVVNTQYF
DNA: TGTGCCAGCAGCCCGAGGCAGGGTGTGGTGAATACGCAGTATTTT

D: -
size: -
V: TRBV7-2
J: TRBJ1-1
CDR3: CASSPGSGTEAFF
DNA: TGTGCCAGCAGCCCCGGTTCTGGCACTGAAGCTTTCTTT

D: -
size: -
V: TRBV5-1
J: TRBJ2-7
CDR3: CASSAGTAVYEQYF
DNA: TGCGCCAGCAGCGCCGGGACTGCCGTTTACGAGCAGTACTTC

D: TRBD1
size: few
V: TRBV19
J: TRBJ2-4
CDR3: CASTQGQGKNIQYF
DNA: TGTGCCAGTACACAGGGACAGGGGAAAAACATTCAGTACTTC

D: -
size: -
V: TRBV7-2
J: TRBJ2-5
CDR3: CASSLALTVYQETQYF
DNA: TGTGCCAGCAGCTTAGCGCTCACAGTCTACCAAGAGACCCAGTACTTC

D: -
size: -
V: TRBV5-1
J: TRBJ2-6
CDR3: CASSSQGPGANVLTF
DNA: TGCGCCAGCAGCTCACAGGGTCCTGGGGCCAACGTCCTGACTTTC

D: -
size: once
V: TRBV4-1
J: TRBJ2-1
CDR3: CASSPLIGGEQFF
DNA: TGCGCCAGCAGCCCGCTTATTGGAGGGGAGCAGTTCTTC

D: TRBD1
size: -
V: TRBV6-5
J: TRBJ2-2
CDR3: CASSSGQGAAGELFF
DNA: TGTGCCAGCAGCTCGGGACAGGGGGCTGCCGGGGAGCTGTTTTTT

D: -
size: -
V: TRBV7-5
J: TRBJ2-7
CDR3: CVRSLASQGSGHEQYF
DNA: TGTGTCAGAAGCTTAGCTAGTCAGGGGTCGGGCCACGAGCAGTACTTC

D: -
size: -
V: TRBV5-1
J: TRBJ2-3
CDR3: CASSLYSPGSPSDTQYF
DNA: TGCGCCAGCAGCTTATATTCTCCGGGTTCCCCCTCAGATACGCAGTATTTT

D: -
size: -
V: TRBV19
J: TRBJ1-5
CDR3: CASSTHDRYSNQPQHF
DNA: TGTGCCAGTAGTACCCACGACAGATATAGCAATCAGCCCCAGCATTTT

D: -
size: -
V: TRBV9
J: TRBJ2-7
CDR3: CASQLRDAGEQYF
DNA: TGTGCCAGCCAGCTGCGGGATGCTGGTGAGCAGTACTTC

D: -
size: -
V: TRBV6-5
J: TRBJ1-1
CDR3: CASSPRRGSTEAFF
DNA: TGTGCCAGCAGCCCGAGGCGGGGGAGCACTGAAGCTTTCTTT

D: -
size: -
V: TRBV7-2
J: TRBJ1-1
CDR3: CASSLVDRNTEAFF
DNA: TGTGCCAGCAGCTTAGTGGACAGAAACACTGAAGCTTTCTTT